Reported below is one TCR beta chain. As originally analysed: By means of reference gene primer amplification, nucleated cell counts were estimated. Libraries were prepared by immunoSEQ multiplex PCR; TCRdb keeps only in-frame clonotypes and omits some of them. Clone size and V and J calls were adopted from that table, with D and trimming inferred from the DNA. The sample has about 120,000 clones, around 87% seen once. Trimming left V 4 bases short and J 2 bases short, with 9 bases between. CDR3 size: 12 residues. Germline V gives CDR1 SQVTM, CDR2 ANQGSEA. This specimen belongs to a study of blood T cell repertoires in COVID-19. Background on the study: Material from acute and convalescent COVID-19 was sourced from the United States, Italy and Spain. From T cells, B-cell-depleted T cells, or PBMCs came the material, which was cDNA or gDNA.

The sample was peripheral blood. The TCR originated in a woman in her 70s with acute or convalescent COVID-19. J is TRBJ2-7 and V is TRBV29-1; D unresolved. The chain's CDR3 is CSVGRTPYEQYF. The CDR3 region has the DNA TGCAGCGTTGGTAGAACCCCCTACGAGCAGTACTTC.